The present entry profiles one TCR beta chain with its context. The data were taken from a study of T cell changes during pregnancy in multiple sclerosis. Profiling relied on immunoSEQ multiplex PCR, and the TCRdb table lists in-frame clones only, not all of them. The data show around 21,000 clones, 80% to 90% seen once. CDR3 length: 16 amino acids. V was cut by 0 bases and J by 1 base, with 12 bases left in between. Germline CDR1 and CDR2: LGHNA and YSLEER. The input for sequencing was CD8+ T cells from peripheral blood mononuclear cells, taken after pregnancy. The genes are TRBV4-3 and TRBJ1-1; a weak D match, TRBD1 (6 bases). The clonotype comes from a female donor in good health, enrolled as a control in a pregnancy study. For the CDR3, the DNA is TGCGCCAGCAGCCAAGACACCGGGACACAGAACACTGAAGCTTTCTTT. Its protein product is CASSQDTGTQNTEAFF.